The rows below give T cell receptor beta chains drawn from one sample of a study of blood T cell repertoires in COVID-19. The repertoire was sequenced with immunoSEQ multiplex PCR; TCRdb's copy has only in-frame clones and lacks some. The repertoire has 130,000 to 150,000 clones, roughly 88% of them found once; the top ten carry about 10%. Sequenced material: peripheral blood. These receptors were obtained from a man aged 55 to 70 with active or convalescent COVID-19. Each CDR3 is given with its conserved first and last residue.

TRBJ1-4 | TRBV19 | CASWDRKRTGVNEKLFF
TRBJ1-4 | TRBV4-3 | CASSQDRGYGEKLFF
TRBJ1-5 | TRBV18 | CASSTGTGRVQPQHF
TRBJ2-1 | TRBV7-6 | CASSLRGRGMGVNEQFF
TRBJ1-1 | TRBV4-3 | CASSQDRTTEAFF
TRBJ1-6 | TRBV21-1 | CASSADRATPKYNSPLHF
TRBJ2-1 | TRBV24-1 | CATSDSGTGNEQFF
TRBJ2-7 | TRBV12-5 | CATHGQTYEQYF
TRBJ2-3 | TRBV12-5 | CASGLALADVTDTQYF
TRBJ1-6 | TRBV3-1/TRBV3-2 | CASSQYTTLHF
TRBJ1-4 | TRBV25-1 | CASSETPGQGHNEKLFF
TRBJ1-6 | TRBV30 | CAWTRGNSPLHF
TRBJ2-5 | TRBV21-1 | CASSTNHRYQETQYF